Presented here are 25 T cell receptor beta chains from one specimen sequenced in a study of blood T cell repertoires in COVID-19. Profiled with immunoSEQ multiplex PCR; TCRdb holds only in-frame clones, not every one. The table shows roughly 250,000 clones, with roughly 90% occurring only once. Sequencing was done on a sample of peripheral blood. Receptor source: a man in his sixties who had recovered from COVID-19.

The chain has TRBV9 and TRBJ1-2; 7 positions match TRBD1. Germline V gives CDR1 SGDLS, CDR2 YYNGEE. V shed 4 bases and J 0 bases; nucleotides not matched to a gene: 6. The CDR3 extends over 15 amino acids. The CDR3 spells CASSLKGTANYGYTF. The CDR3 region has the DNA TGTGCCAGCAGCTTAAAAGGGACAGCTAACTATGGCTACACCTTC.

The CDR3, as DNA: TGTGCCAGCAGCCCCGTGTTCGAGACCCAGTACTTC. Translation gives CASSPVFETQYF. The chain recombines TRBV6-6 with TRBJ2-5; D uncertain. In germline, CDR1 is MNHNY, CDR2 SVGAGI (reference sequence). CDR3 length: 12 residues. The germline V and J ends were trimmed by 6 bases and 5 bases, with 10 bases remaining between them.

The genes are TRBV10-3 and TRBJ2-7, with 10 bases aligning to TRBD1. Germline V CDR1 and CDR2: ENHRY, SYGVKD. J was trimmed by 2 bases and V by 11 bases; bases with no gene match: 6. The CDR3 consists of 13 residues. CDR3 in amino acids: CASRTGGPYEQYF. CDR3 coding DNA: TGTGCCTCGCGGACAGGGGGTCCCTACGAGCAGTACTTC.

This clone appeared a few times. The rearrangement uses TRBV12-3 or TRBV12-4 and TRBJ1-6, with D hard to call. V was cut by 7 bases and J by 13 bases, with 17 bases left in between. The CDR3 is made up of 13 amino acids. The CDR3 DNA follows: TGTGCCAGCACGACCGGACTTGGGAGGCCCCTCCACTTT. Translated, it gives CASTTGLGRPLHF.

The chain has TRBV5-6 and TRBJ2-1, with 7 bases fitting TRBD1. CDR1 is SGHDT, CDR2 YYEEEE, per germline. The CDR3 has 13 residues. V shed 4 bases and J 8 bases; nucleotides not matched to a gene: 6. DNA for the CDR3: TGTGCCAGCAGCACCAACGACAGGGATGAGCAGTTCTTC. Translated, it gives CASSTNDRDEQFF.

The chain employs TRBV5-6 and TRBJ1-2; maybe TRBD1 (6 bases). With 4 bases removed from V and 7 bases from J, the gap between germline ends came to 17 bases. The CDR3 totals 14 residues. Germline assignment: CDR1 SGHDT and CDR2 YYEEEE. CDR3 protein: CASSPQMGAPGYTF. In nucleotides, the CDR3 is TGTGCCAGCAGCCCACAAATGGGGGCGCCTGGCTACACCTTC.

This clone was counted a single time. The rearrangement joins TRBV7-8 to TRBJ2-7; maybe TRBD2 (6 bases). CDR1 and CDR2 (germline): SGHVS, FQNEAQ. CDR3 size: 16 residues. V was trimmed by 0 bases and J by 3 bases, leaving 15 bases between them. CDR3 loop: CASSLAAGFEDYEQYF. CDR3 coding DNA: TGTGCCAGCAGCTTAGCGGCGGGGTTTGAGGACTACGAGCAGTACTTC.

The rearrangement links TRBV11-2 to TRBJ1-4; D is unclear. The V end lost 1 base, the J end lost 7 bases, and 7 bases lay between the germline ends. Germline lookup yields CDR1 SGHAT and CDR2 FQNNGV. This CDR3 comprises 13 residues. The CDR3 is CASSLGLIEKLFF. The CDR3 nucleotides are TGTGCCAGCAGCTTAGGACTTATTGAAAAACTGTTTTTT.

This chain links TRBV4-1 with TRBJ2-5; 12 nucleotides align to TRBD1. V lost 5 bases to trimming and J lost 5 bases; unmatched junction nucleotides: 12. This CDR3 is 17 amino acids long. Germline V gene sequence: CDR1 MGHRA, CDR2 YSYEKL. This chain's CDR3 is CASSSTGTGGFRETQYF. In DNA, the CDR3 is TGCGCCAGCAGCTCTACCGGGACAGGGGGCTTTAGGGAGACCCAGTACTTC.

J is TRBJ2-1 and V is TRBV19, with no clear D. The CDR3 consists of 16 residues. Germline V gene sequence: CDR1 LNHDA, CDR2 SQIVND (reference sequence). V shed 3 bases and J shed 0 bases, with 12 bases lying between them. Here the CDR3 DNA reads TGTGCCAGTAGTATGCGACTCCCGAGCTCCTACAATGAGCAGTTCTTC. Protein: CASSMRLPSSYNEQFF.

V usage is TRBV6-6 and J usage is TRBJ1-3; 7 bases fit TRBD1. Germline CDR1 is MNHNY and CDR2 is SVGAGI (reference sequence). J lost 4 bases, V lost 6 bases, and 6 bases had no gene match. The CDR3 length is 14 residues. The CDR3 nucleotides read TGTGCCAGCAGCTACGGGACAGCCGGAAACACCATATATTTT. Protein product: CASSYGTAGNTIYF.

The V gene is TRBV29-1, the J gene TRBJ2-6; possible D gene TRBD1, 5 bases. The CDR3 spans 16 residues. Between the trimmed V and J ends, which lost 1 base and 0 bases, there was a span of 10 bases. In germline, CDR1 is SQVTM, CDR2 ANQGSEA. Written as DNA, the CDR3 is TGCAGCGTTGAAGGTAGACAGAACTCTGGGGCCAACGTCCTGACTTTC. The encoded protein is CSVEGRQNSGANVLTF.

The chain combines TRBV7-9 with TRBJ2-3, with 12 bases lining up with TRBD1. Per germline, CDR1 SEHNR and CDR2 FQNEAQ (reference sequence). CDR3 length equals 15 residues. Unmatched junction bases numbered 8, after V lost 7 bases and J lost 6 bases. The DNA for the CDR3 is TGTGCCAGCAACCCGGGACAGGGGGCAACCGATACGCAGTATTTT. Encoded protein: CASNPGQGATDTQYF.

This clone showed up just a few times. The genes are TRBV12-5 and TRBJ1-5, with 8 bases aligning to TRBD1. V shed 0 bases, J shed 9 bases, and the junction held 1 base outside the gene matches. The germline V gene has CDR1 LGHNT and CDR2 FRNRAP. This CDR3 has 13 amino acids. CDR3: CASGLVGQAPQHF. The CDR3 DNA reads TGTGCTAGTGGTTTGGTGGGACAGGCGCCCCAGCATTTT.

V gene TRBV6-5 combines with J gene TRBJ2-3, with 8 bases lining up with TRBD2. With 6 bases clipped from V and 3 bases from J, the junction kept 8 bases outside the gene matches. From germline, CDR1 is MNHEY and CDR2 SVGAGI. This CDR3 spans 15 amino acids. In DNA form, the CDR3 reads TGTGCCAGCAGGCCGGCGGGGGGCTGGACAGATACGCAGTATTTT. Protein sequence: CASRPAGGWTDTQYF.

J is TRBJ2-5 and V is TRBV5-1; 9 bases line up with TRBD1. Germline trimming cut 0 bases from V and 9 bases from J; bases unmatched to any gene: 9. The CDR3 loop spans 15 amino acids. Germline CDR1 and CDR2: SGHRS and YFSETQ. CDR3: CASSLGDRDPGAQYF. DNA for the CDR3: TGCGCCAGCAGCTTGGGGGACAGGGACCCAGGGGCCCAGTACTTC.

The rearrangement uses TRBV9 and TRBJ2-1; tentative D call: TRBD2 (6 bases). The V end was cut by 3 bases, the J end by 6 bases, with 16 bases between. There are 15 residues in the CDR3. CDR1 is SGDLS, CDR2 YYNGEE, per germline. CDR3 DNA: TGTGCCAGCAGCGCTGCGGGATATTCCCCCAATGAGCAGTTCTTC. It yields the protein CASSAAGYSPNEQFF.

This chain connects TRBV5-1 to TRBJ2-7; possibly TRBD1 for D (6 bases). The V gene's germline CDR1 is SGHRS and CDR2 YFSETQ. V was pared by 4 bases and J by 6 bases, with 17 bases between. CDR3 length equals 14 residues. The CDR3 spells CASSTTGFPVEQYF. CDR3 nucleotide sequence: TGCGCCAGCAGCACCACAGGGTTCCCTGTCGAGCAGTACTTC.

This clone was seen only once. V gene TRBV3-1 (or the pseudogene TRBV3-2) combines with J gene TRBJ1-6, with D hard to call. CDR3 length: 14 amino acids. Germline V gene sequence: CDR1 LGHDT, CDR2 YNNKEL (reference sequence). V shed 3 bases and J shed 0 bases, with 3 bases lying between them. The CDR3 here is CASSQSSYNSPLHF. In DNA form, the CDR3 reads TGTGCCAGCAGCCAGAGCTCCTATAATTCACCCCTCCACTTT.

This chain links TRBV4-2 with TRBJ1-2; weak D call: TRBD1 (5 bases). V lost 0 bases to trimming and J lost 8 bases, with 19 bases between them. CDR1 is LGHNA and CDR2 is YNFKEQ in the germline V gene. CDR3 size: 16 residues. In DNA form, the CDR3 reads TGTGCCAGCAGCCAAGAACTGGGGCAGGGTCCTTACGGCTACACCTTC. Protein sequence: CASSQELGQGPYGYTF.

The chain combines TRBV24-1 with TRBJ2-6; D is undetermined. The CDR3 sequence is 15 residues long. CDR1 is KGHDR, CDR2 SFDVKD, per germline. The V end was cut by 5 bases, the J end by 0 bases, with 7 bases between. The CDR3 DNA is TGTGCCACCAGTGCCCAGGACTCTGGGGCCAACGTCCTGACTTTC. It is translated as CATSAQDSGANVLTF.

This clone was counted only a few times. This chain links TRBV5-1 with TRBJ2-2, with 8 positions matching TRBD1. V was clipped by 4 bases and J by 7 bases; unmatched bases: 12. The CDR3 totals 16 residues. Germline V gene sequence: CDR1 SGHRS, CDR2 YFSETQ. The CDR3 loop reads CASSLLGQGAGGELFF. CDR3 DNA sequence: TGCGCCAGCAGCCTCCTGGGGCAGGGGGCCGGCGGGGAGCTGTTTTTT.

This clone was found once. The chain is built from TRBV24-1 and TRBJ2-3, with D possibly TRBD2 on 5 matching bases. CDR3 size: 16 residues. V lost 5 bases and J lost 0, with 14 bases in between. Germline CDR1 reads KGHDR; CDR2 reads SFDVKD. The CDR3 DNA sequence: TGTGCCACCAGTGGGACTCCTGCTCCTAGCACAGATACGCAGTATTTT. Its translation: CATSGTPAPSTDTQYF.

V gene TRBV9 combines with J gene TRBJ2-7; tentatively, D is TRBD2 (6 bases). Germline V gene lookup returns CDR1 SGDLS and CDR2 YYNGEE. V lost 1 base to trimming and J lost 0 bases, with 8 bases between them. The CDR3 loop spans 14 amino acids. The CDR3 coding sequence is TGTGCCAGCAGCGTATACGGGAGCTCCTACGAGCAGTACTTC. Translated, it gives CASSVYGSSYEQYF.

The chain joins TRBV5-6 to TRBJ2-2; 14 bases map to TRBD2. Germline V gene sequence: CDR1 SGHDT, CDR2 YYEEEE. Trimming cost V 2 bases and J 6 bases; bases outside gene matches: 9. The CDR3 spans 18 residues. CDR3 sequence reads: CASSLPTSGGANSGELFF. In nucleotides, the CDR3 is TGTGCCAGCAGCTTACCGACTAGCGGGGGGGCAAATTCCGGGGAGCTGTTTTTT.